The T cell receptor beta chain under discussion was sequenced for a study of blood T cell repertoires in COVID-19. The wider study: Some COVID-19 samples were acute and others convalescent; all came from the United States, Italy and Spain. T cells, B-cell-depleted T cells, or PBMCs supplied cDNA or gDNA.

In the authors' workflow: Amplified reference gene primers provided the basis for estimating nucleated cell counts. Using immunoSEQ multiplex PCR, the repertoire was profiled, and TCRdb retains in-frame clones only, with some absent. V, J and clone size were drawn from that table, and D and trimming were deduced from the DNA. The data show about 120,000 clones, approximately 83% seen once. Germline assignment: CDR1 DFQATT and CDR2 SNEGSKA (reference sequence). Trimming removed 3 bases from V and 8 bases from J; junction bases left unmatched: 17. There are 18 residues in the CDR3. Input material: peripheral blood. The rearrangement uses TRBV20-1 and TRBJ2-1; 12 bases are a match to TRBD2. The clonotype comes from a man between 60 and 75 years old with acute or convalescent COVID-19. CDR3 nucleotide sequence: TGCAGTGCTAGTTCGAGAAAAACTAGCGGGAGGATCACGGATGAGCAGTTCTTC. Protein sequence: CSASSRKTSGRITDEQFF.